These 6 T cell receptor beta chains were sequenced from one sample in a study of OX40 agonist ivuxolimab in advanced cancers. Repertoires were generated with immunoSEQ multiplex PCR, while TCRdb's copy carries only in-frame clones and drops some. The table records more than 75,000 clones, more than 85% of them present only once. This material consisted of CD4+ or CD8+ T cells sorted from blood, taken in a trial of the OX40 agonist ivuxolimab. Every receptor here comes from an adult with an advanced solid tumor such as melanoma, head and neck, liver or kidney cancer.

The J gene is TRBJ1-2, the V gene TRBV2, with TRBD1 matching over 8 bases. After removal of 4 bases from V and 0 bases from J, the junction contained 10 bases not matched to a gene. Germline CDR1 reads SNHLY; CDR2 reads FYNNEI. This CDR3 comprises 17 residues. The CDR3 nucleotides read TGTGCCAGCAGTGGGGGGACAGGCGTTACTACTAACTATGGCTACACCTTC. It specifies CASSGGTGVTTNYGYTF.

This clone was observed once. The genes are TRBV5-1 and TRBJ2-7, with D possibly matching TRBD2 (6 bases). V dropped 3 bases and J dropped 5 bases, with 12 bases sitting between them. CDR1 and CDR2 (germline): SGHRS, YFSETQ. This CDR3 comprises 13 residues. The CDR3 region is CASSSSGDDEQYF. CDR3 in DNA: TGCGCCAGCAGCTCCTCGGGGGACGACGAGCAGTACTTC.

The chain employs TRBV11-1 and TRBJ1-6; D call uncertain. Trimming took 3 bases from V and 8 from J, leaving 11 bases between them. Looked up from germline, CDR1 is SGHAT and CDR2 is FQDESV (reference sequence). The CDR3 loop spans 14 amino acids. CDR3: CASSFSLADSPLHF. The CDR3 DNA is TGTGCCAGCAGCTTTTCCCTGGCGGATTCACCCCTCCACTTT.

The V and J genes are TRBV7-9 and TRBJ1-2; no firm D call. V lost 1 base to trimming and J lost 3 bases, with 9 bases between them. The CDR3 is 14 amino acids. CDR1 is SEHNR and CDR2 is FQNEAQ in the germline V gene (reference sequence). In nucleotides, the CDR3 is TGTGCCAGCAGCTTAGTTTCCGGATACTATGGCTACACCTTC. It yields the protein CASSLVSGYYGYTF. Based on the CDR3 plus reference TRBV7-9 and TRBJ1-2, the full variable domain is DTGVSQNPRHKITKRGQNVTFRCDPISEHNRLYWYRQTLGQGPEFLTYFQNEAQLEKSRLLSDRFSAERPKGSFSTLEIQRTEQGDSAMYLCASSLVSGYYGYTFGSGTRLTVV.

The rearrangement uses TRBV7-6 and TRBJ2-7; D call uncertain. CDR1 is SGHVS and CDR2 is FNYEAQ in the germline V gene. The CDR3 contains 13 residues. Trimming removed 4 bases at V and 7 bases at J, with 14 bases between. In DNA form, the CDR3 reads TGTGCCAGCAGCTCGGCCGACCTGGGGGAGCAGTACTTC. Translation: CASSSADLGEQYF.

The V gene is TRBV19, the J gene TRBJ1-6; 8 nucleotides match TRBD1. The V gene's germline CDR1 is LNHDA and CDR2 SQIVND (reference sequence). The CDR3 runs 14 residues. V shed 1 base and J 8 bases; nucleotides not matched to a gene: 1. The CDR3 DNA sequence: TGTGCCAGTAGTATAGGGGACAGGCATTCACCCCTCCACTTT. This sequence encodes CASSIGDRHSPLHF.